Each of the 8 T cell receptor beta chains below was sequenced from the same sample in a study of cytomegalovirus exposure and HLA in healthy donors. Vbeta (60) and Jbeta (13) primers were used in the PCR. Measured with immunoSEQ multiplex PCR; TCRdb has only the in-frame clones, and not every one. Counted here are some 180,000 clones, 70% to 90% occurring once; the ten biggest clones make up 2.3%. Source material: PBMCs. These receptors originate from a woman in her forties or fifties in good health and CMV-seronegative.

V and J are TRBV27 and TRBJ2-6; possibly TRBD2 for D (5 bases). Germline V gene sequence: CDR1 MNHEY, CDR2 SMNVEV (reference sequence). The ends were cut back, 7 bases at V and 1 base at J, with 11 bases in the middle. The CDR3 totals 15 residues. CDR3 amino acids: CASKSPGSGANVLTF. In DNA, the CDR3 is TGTGCCAGCAAATCCCCGGGGTCTGGGGCCAACGTCCTGACTTTC.

To note about this clone: One end of the junction fails to match germline, which may point to a read error. Other DNA sequences of this sample code for an identical CDR3. This chain joins TRBV27 and TRBJ2-3; TRBD1 is a possible D gene (6 bases). The CDR3 covers 15 residues. The germline CDR1 and CDR2 sequences are MNHEY and SMNVEV (reference sequence). CDR3 bases: TGCGCCAGCAGTTTTTGGCAGGGGAACACAGATACGCAGTATTTT. It specifies CASSFWQGNTDTQYF.

J is TRBJ1-1 and V is TRBV18, with 11 bases fitting TRBD1. The CDR3 sequence is 17 residues long. Per germline, CDR1 KGHSH and CDR2 LQKENI. V dropped 3 bases and J dropped 5; count of bases not matched to a gene: 11. The DNA of the CDR3 is TGTGCCAGCTCACCTCCGGGACAGGGGGGTTTGGGTACTGAAGCTTTCTTT. As protein: CASSPPGQGGLGTEAFF.

The chain carries TRBV2 and TRBJ2-1; 7 positions agree with TRBD1. The V segment lost 11 bases and the J segment 9 bases; nucleotides outside the gene matches: 10. Germline CDR1 is SNHLY and CDR2 is FYNNEI. The CDR3 has 12 residues. The CDR3 DNA sequence: TGTGCCGCAGGGGGTATTGCGAGTGAGCAGTTCTTC. Its translation is CAAGGIASEQFF.

The chain employs TRBV11-3 and TRBJ2-1; 9 positions match TRBD2. With 0 bases clipped from V and 8 bases from J, the junction kept 5 bases outside the gene matches. This CDR3 contains 15 residues. The germline CDR1 and CDR2 sequences are SGHNT and YENEEA. For the CDR3, the DNA is TGTGCCAGCAGCTTAGATGGAGTAGCGGGAGATGAGCAGTTCTTC. This gives the protein CASSLDGVAGDEQFF. Looking up the rest from reference TRBV11-3 and TRBJ2-1 gives the full variable domain: EAGVVQSPRYKIIEKKQPVAFWCNPISGHNTLYWYLQNLGQGPELLIRYENEEAVDDSQLPKDRFSAERLKGVDSTLKIQPAELGDSAVYLCASSLDGVAGDEQFFGPGTRLTVL.

The J gene is TRBJ2-1, the V gene TRBV2; 12 nucleotides line up with TRBD2. After removal of 8 bases from V and 6 bases from J, the junction contained 11 bases not matched to a gene. Germline CDR1 reads SNHLY; CDR2 reads FYNNEI. CDR3 length: 16 amino acids. The CDR3 reads CASLHPGTSGFNEQFF. The CDR3 region has the DNA TGTGCCAGCCTCCACCCCGGGACTAGCGGGTTCAATGAGCAGTTCTTC.

The rearrangement joins TRBV14 to TRBJ2-7; 7 positions match TRBD1. CDR1 is SGHDN, CDR2 FVKESK, per germline. The CDR3 is made up of 14 amino acids. V lost 0 bases and J lost 2; bases outside the gene matches: 1. The CDR3 DNA sequence: TGTGCCAGCAGCCAAGAAGGGACAGCCTACGAGCAGTACTTC. Amino acids: CASSQEGTAYEQYF.

This chain connects TRBV7-8 to TRBJ2-7; the match to TRBD2 covers 10 bases. The germline V gene has CDR1 SGHVS and CDR2 FQNEAQ. This CDR3 is 15 amino acids long. The junction had 7 bases not matched to a gene; V was cut back by 1 base and J by 7 bases. The CDR3 protein is CASSLGSSGSYEQYF. In DNA, the CDR3 is TGTGCCAGCAGCTTAGGGTCTAGCGGGAGTTATGAGCAGTACTTC.